This TCR beta chain stems from a study of CD8+CD57+ T cells in acquired aplastic anemia. Study as a whole: Sorted CD4+ and CD8+ cell DNA averaged roughly 3.2 ug.

Profiles of TCR beta VDJ and CDR3 were generated from a genomic DNA template. Using its own MiXCR run on the reads, TCRdb lists one record per CDR3 protein. Of around 160,000 distinct CDR3 sequences listed, around 50% are singletons. Trimming took off 4 bases at V and 7 bases at J, with 23 bases between the two ends. The CDR3 runs 16 residues. Germline V CDR1 and CDR2: WNHNN, SYGVQD (reference sequence). All sequencing subjects had displayed CD8+CD57+ cell expansion on flow cytometry. Blood samples were obtained from patients who had received no prior therapy. There are many counts of this clonotype. The chain joins TRBV10-1 to TRBJ2-7, with D tentatively TRBD1 or TRBD2 (5 bases each). This TCR came from a human donor with aplastic anemia. The sequenced sample was sorted CD4+, CD8+, or CD8+CD57+ T cells (not recorded which) from PBMCs. The CDR3 loop reads CASSGPLSGTAGEQYF. CDR3 DNA sequence: TGCGCCAGCAGTGGGCCACTATCCGGGACCGCAGGGGAGCAGTACTTC.